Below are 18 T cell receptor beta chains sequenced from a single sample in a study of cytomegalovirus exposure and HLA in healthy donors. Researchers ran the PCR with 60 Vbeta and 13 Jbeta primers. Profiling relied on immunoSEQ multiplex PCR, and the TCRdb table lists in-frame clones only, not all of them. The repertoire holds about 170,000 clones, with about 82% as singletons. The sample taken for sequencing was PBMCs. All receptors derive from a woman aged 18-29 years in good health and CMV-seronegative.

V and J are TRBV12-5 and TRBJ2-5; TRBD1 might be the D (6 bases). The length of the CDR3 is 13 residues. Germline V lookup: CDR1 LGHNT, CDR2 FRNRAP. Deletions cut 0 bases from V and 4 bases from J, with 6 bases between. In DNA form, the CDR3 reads TGTGCTAGTGGTTTGGTACAGGGAGAGACCCAGTACTTC. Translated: CASGLVQGETQYF.

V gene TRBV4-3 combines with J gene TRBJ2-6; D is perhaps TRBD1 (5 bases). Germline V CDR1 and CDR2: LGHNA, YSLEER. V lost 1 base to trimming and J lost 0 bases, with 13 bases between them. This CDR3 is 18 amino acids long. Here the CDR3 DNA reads TGCGCCAGCAGCCAAGGACAGCGCCTTAACTCTGGGGCCAACGTCCTGACTTTC. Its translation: CASSQGQRLNSGANVLTF.

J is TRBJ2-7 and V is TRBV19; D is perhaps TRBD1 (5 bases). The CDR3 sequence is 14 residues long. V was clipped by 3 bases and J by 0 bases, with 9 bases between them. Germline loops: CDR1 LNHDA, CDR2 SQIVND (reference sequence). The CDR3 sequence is CASSIQGSSYEQYF. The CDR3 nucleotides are TGTGCCAGTAGTATTCAGGGAAGCTCCTACGAGCAGTACTTC.

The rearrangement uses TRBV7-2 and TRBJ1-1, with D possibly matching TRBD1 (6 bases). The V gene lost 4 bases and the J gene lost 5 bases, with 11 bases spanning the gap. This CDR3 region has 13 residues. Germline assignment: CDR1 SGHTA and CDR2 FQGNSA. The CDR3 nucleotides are TGTGCCAGCAGCTCCACAGGGTCTACTGAAGCTTTCTTT. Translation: CASSSTGSTEAFF.

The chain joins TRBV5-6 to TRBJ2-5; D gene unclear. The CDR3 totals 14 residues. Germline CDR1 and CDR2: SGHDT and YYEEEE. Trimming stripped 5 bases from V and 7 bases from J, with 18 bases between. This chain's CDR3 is CASSPAAPRWTQYF. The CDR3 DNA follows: TGTGCCAGCAGTCCTGCGGCCCCTCGATGGACCCAGTACTTC.

The CDR3 nucleotides are TGTGCCAGCAGGGGACAGGGCTATAATTCACCCCTCCACTTT. Translated, it gives CASRGQGYNSPLHF. This chain uses TRBV28 with TRBJ1-6, with TRBD1 matching over 9 bases. The junction had 0 bases not matched to a gene; V was cut back by 6 bases and J by 3 bases. In germline, CDR1 is MDHEN, CDR2 SYDVKM. CDR3 length: 14 residues.

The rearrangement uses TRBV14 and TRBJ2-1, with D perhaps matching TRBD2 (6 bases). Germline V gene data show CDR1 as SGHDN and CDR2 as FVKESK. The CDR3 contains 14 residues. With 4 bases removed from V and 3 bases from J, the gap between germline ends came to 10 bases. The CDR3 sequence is CASSPAGIYNEQFF. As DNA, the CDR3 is TGTGCCAGCAGCCCCGCGGGAATCTACAATGAGCAGTTCTTC.

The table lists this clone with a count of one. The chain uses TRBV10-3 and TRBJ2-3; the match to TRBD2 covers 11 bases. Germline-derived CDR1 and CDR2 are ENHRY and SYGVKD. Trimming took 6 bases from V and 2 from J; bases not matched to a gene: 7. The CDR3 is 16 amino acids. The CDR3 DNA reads TGTGCCATCAGGAGCGGACTAGCGGGCCACACAGATACGCAGTATTTT. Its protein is CAIRSGLAGHTDTQYF.

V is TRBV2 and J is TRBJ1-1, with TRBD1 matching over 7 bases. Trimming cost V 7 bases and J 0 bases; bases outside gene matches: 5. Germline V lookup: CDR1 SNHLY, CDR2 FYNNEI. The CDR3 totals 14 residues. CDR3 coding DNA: TGTGCCAGCATAGAGGGACAGTTGAACACTGAAGCTTTCTTT. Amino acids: CASIEGQLNTEAFF.

CDR3 protein: CASSFWDSNQETQYF. CDR3 in DNA: TGCGCCAGCAGCTTTTGGGACAGCAATCAAGAGACCCAGTACTTC. This chain links TRBV5-1 with TRBJ2-5; 7 bases align to TRBD1. V shed 2 bases, J shed 2 bases, and the junction held 6 bases outside the gene matches. This CDR3 spans 15 amino acids. Germline V gives CDR1 SGHRS, CDR2 YFSETQ.

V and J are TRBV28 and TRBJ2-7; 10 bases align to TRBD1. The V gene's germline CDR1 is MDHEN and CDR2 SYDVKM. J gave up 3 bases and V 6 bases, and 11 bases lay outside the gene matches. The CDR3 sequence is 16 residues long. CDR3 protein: CASSHGGTGAHYEQYF. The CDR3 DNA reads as TGTGCCAGCAGCCACGGTGGGACAGGGGCCCACTACGAGCAGTACTTC. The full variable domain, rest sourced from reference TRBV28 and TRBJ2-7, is DVKVTQSSRYLVKRTGEKVFLECVQDMDHENMFWYRQDPGLGLRLIYFSYDVKMKEKGDIPEGYSVSREKKERFSLILESASTNQTSMYLCASSHGGTGAHYEQYFGPGTRLTVT.

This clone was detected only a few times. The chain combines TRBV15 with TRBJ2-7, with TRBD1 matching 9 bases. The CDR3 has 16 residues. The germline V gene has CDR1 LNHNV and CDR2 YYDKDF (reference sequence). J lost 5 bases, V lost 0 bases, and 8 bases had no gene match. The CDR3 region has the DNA TGTGCCACCAGCAGAGAACCGGGACAGGGTAACGACGAGCAGTACTTC. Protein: CATSREPGQGNDEQYF.

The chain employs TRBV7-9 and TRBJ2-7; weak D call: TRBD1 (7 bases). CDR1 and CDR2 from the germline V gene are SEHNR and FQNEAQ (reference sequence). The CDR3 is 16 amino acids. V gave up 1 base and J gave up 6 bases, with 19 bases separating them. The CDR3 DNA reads TGTGCCAGCAGCTTAGGGGTTTCCTTGCAGGGGGGCGAGCAGTACTTC. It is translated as CASSLGVSLQGGEQYF. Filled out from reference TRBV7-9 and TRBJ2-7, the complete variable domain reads DTGVSQNPRHKITKRGQNVTFRCDPISEHNRLYWYRQTLGQGPEFLTYFQNEAQLEKSRLLSDRFSAERPKGSFSTLEIQRTEQGDSAMYLCASSLGVSLQGGEQYFGPGTRLTVT.

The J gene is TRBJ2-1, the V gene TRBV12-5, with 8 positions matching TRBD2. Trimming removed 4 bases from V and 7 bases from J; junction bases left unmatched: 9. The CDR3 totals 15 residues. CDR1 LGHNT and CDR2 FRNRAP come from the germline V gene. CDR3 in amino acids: CASGSLAGDGNEQFF. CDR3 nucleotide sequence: TGTGCTAGTGGTTCTCTAGCGGGCGACGGGAATGAGCAGTTCTTC.

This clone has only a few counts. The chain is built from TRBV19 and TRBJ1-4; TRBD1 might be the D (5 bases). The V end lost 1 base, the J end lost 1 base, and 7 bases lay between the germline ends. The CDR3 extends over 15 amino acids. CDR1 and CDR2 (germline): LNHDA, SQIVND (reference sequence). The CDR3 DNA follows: TGTGCCAGTAGTATAGGCGGGGGAACTAATGAAAAACTGTTTTTT. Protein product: CASSIGGGTNEKLFF.

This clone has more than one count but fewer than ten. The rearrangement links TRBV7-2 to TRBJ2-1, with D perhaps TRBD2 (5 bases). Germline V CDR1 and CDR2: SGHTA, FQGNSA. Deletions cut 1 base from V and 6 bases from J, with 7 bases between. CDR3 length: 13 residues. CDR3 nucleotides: TGTGCCAGCAGCTTAGTGGGGAGCAATGAGCAGTTCTTC. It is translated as CASSLVGSNEQFF. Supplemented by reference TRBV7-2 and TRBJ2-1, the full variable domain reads GAGVSQSPSNKVTEKGKDVELRCDPISGHTALYWYRQSLGQGLEFLIYFQGNSAPDKSGLPSDRFSAERTGGSVSTLTIQRTQQEDSAVYLCASSLVGSNEQFFGPGTRLTVL.

CDR3 nucleotide sequence: TGTGCCAGCAGCCCGGGACTAGCGGGAGTAAGTGAGCAGTTCTTC. It encodes CASSPGLAGVSEQFF. This sequence joins TRBV14 and TRBJ2-1; 14 bases line up with TRBD2. CDR1 is SGHDN, CDR2 FVKESK, per germline. V shed 4 bases, J shed 9 bases, and the junction held 5 bases outside the gene matches. This CDR3 has 15 residues.

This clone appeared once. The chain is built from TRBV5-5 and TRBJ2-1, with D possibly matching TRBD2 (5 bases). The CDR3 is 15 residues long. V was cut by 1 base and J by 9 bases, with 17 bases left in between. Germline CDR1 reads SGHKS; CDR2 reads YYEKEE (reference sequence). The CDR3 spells CASSLWAYGGAEQFF. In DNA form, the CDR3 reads TGTGCCAGCAGCTTGTGGGCTTACGGAGGAGCTGAGCAGTTCTTC.